This passage covers 3 T cell receptor beta chains from one sample sequenced in a study of blood T cells in healthy people across ages. A J-beta primer mix and a sample-barcoded 5' primer were used in a second PCR of about 7 to 11 cycles. Via MiXCR, TCRdb re-called the 5' RACE reads, giving one row per CDR3 protein. The table has around 790,000 distinct CDR3 sequences, approximately 48% seen once. The source material was blood. These receptor sequences come from a man aged 55-75 years in good health.

The chain couples TRBV9 to TRBJ2-1; no clear D gene. The CDR3 sequence is 16 residues long. The germline V gene encodes CDR1 SGDLS and CDR2 YYNGEE. V was shortened by 0 bases and J by 0 bases, with 10 bases between the two germline ends. CDR3 coding DNA: TGTGCCAGCAGCGTAGATTCGTCGAGCTCCTACAATGAGCAGTTCTTC. Its translation: CASSVDSSSSYNEQFF.

The chain links TRBV12-3 or TRBV12-4 to TRBJ2-1, with D uncertain. V was cut by 5 bases and J by 2 bases, with 7 bases left in between. The CDR3 consists of 13 residues. CDR3 region: CASSHLTYNEQFF. CDR3 DNA sequence: TGTGCCAGCAGTCACCTAACCTACAATGAGCAGTTCTTC.

V gene TRBV6-5 combines with J gene TRBJ1-6, with D unclear. V gave up 7 bases and J gave up 1 base, with 8 bases separating them. Germline CDR1 reads MNHEY; CDR2 reads SVGAGI. The CDR3 has 14 residues. In DNA form, the CDR3 reads TGTGCCAGCAACCCACGATCCTATAATTCACCCCTCCACTTT. Its translation: CASNPRSYNSPLHF.